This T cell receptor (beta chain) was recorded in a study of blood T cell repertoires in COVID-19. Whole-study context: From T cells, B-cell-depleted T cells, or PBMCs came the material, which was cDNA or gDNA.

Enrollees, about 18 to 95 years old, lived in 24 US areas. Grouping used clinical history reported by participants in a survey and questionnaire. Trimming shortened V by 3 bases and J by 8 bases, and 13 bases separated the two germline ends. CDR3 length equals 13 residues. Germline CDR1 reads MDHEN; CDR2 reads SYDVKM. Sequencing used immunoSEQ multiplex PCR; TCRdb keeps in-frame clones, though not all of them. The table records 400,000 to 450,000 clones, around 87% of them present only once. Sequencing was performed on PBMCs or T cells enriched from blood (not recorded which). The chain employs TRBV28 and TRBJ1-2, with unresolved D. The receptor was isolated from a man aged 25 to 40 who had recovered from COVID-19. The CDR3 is CASSLRGGNGYTF. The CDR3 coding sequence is TGTGCCAGCAGTTTGCGCGGAGGGAACGGCTACACCTTC.